The entry below describes one T cell receptor beta chain. This record comes from a study of OX40 agonist ivuxolimab in advanced cancers. The CDR3 contains 18 residues. TCRdb keeps only in-frame clones here, not all; method: immunoSEQ multiplex PCR. Among roughly 70,000 clones listed, over 80% were seen once. The material was CD4+ or CD8+ T cells sorted from blood, obtained in a trial of the OX40 agonist ivuxolimab. V is TRBV21-1 and J is TRBJ2-5; TRBD2, as called in the table, went unchecked against the DNA. TRBV21-1 represents a pseudogene. The clonotype was recovered from an adult with an advanced solid tumor such as melanoma, head and neck, liver or kidney cancer. CDR3 sequence reads: CASSKDGLAGVREETQYF. The CDR3 coding sequence is TGTGCCAGCAGCAAAGACGGACTAGCGGGAGTTCGTGAAGAGACCCAGTACTTC.